This TCR beta chain was documented in a study of cytomegalovirus exposure and HLA in healthy donors. The CDR3 has 15 residues. V was trimmed by 6 bases and J by 4 bases, leaving 19 bases between them. CDR1 is SGHRS, CDR2 YFSETQ, per germline. This clone was counted a few times. Its antigen is as yet unknown. 13 Jbeta primers and 60 Vbeta primers were used for the PCR. In the authors' methods: In a later analysis, around 10 million of approximately 80 million unique beta chains occurred in at least two donors. Assay used: immunoSEQ multiplex PCR; TCRdb lists only in-frame clones, some missing. Clone size and the V and J calls come from that table; the DNA yielded D and trimming. The sample lists approximately 170,000 clones, just under 80% occurring once. Points from the study as a whole: Sequencing likely produced, as an artifact, a cluster of highly shared sequence variants. Analysis was carried out at a later point, and it linked a missense DCLRE1C variant to TCR beta V- and J-gene trimming. Whilst most TCR sequences proved rare, a subset of public TCRs occurred across many donors.

Sequencing was done on a sample of PBMCs. The chain employs TRBV5-1 and TRBJ1-2, with D perhaps TRBD1 (6 bases). The TCR originated in a woman aged 40 to 50 in good health and CMV-seropositive. Written as DNA, the CDR3 is TGCGCCAGCACCCTCGGGGGGGCGGACCTCTATGGCTACACCTTC. Its translation is CASTLGGADLYGYTF.